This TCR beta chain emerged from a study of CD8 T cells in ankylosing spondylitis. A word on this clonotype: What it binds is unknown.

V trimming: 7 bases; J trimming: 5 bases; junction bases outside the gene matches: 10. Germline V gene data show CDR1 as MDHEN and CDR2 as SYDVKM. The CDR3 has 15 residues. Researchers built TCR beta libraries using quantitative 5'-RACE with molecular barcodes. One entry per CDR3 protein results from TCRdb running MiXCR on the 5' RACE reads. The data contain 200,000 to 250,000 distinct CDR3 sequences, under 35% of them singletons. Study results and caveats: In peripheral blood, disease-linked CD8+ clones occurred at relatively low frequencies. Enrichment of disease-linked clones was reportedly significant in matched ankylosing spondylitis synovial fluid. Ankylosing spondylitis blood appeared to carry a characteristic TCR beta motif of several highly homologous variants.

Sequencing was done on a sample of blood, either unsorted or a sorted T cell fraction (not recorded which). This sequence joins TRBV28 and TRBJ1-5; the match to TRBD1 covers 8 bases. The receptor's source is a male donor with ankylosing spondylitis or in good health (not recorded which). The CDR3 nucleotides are TGTGCCAGCATCCAGGTAGGACAGGGTGATCAGCCCCAGCATTTT. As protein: CASIQVGQGDQPQHF. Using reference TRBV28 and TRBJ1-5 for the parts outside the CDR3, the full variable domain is DVKVTQSSRYLVKRTGEKVFLECVQDMDHENMFWYRQDPGLGLRLIYFSYDVKMKEKGDIPEGYSVSREKKERFSLILESASTNQTSMYLCASIQVGQGDQPQHFGDGTRLSIL.